The 27 T cell receptor beta chains reported below all come from one sample, sequenced in a study of glioma-infiltrating T cells after dendritic cell vaccination (dated by TCRdb to between 2015 and 2016). Libraries were built with the immunoSEQ multiplex PCR assay. The clones in this table, taken by TCRdb from immuneACCESS, are in-frame only. Not every clone is retained; where verified, under half of the shortfall comes from an unresolved V gene, and the cause of the rest is unknown. The sample table holds around 100,000 clones, of which around 81% were seen once. Of the sample, more than 10% falls within the top ten clones. Sequencing used blood, obtained before dendritic cell vaccination. The receptors were sampled from a human donor with glioblastoma.

The chain carries TRBV18 and TRBJ2-1, with 11 bases lining up with TRBD2. The CDR3 has 16 amino acids. Trimming removed 3 bases from V and 8 bases from J; junction bases left unmatched: 9. Looked up from germline, CDR1 is KGHSH and CDR2 is LQKENI. The CDR3 sequence is CASSPPLAGGSYEQFF. The CDR3 nucleotides are TGTGCCAGCTCACCCCCGCTAGCGGGGGGTAGCTATGAGCAGTTCTTC.

V is TRBV7-2 and J is TRBJ2-1; 13 nucleotides agree with TRBD2. The CDR3 spans 15 residues. The V and J ends lost 5 bases and 10 bases, in that order; junction bases with no gene match: 8. Germline lookup yields CDR1 SGHTA and CDR2 FQGNSA. CDR3 coding DNA: TGTGCCAGCAGCCACGAGGGACTAGCGGGGAACGAGCAGTTCTTC. Amino acids: CASSHEGLAGNEQFF. The variable domain in full, with the rest retrieved from reference TRBV7-2 and TRBJ2-1, is GAGVSQSPSNKVTEKGKDVELRCDPISGHTALYWYRQSLGQGLEFLIYFQGNSAPDKSGLPSDRFSAERTGGSVSTLTIQRTQQEDSAVYLCASSHEGLAGNEQFFGPGTRLTVL.

As for this clone: At one of its ends the junction is not consistent with the germline gene, which may arise from a read error. This same CDR3 is encoded by further DNA sequences in the sample. This chain links TRBV19 with TRBJ1-6; perhaps TRBD1 as D (6 bases). CDR1 LNHDA and CDR2 SQIVND come from the germline V gene (reference sequence). The CDR3 is 14 amino acids. The CDR3 nucleotides are TGTGCCAGTAGTATATTAGACAGGAATTCCCCCCTCCACTTT. This encodes CASSILDRNSPLHF.

This chain joins TRBV27 and TRBJ1-1, with D perhaps TRBD1 (5 bases). The CDR3 loop spans 13 amino acids. Germline V gene lookup returns CDR1 MNHEY and CDR2 SMNVEV (reference sequence). V lost 6 bases and J lost 1, with 9 bases in between. This chain's CDR3 is CASSAGGNTEAFF. The CDR3 bases are TGTGCCAGCAGCGCCGGGGGGAACACTGAAGCTTTCTTT.

The V call is TRBV5-1, the J call TRBJ2-1; TRBD2 matches 10 bases. Trimming at V came to 0 bases and at J to 4 bases, leaving 10 bases not matched to a gene. Germline V gene sequence: CDR1 SGHRS, CDR2 YFSETQ. The CDR3 runs to 18 residues. CDR3 coding DNA: TGCGCCAGCAGCTTGGGCCTAGCTAGCGGGGGCCTATACAATGAGCAGTTCTTC. Its translation is CASSLGLASGGLYNEQFF.

Notes on this clone: A read error may produce the germline difference seen at one junction end. The chain recombines TRBV7-7 with TRBJ2-3, with 11 bases identical to TRBD1. CDR1 is SSHAT, CDR2 FNYEAQ, per germline (reference sequence). The length of the CDR3 is 15 residues. CDR3 loop: CASSEGQGDTDTQYF. The CDR3 DNA follows: TGTGCTAGCAGCGAGGGACAGGGGGACACAGATACGCAGTATTTT.

This clone was recorded only once. The chain couples TRBV10-1 to TRBJ2-3, with 9 bases that match TRBD2. Germline CDR1 reads WNHNN; CDR2 reads SYGVQD (reference sequence). The J segment lost 0 bases and the V segment lost 0 bases, leaving 4 bases of the junction unmatched. The length of the CDR3 is 17 residues. CDR3 nucleotides: TGCGCCAGCAGTGAGTCTCGCGGGGGGGCTAGCACAGATACGCAGTATTTT. Amino acid sequence: CASSESRGGASTDTQYF.

The chain carries TRBV7-8 and TRBJ1-5; D gene unclear. Germline CDR1 SGHVS, CDR2 FQNEAQ. V was clipped by 5 bases and J by 5 bases, with 19 bases between them. The length of the CDR3 is 16 residues. CDR3 DNA sequence: TGTGCCAGCAGCCCTAGACGGCACCCCAGCGATCAGCCCCAGCATTTT. This sequence encodes CASSPRRHPSDQPQHF.

CDR3 protein: CASSPPGVAGGYNEQFF. CDR3 coding DNA: TGTGCCAGCAGCCCCCCAGGGGTAGCGGGGGGGTACAATGAGCAGTTCTTC. The V call is TRBV5-4, the J call TRBJ2-1; 11 nucleotides line up with TRBD2. The CDR3 extends over 17 amino acids. The J segment lost 4 bases and the V segment lost 4 bases, leaving 10 bases of the junction unmatched. Germline V gene data show CDR1 as SGHNT and CDR2 as YYREEE (reference sequence).

CDR3 protein: CASSLVGDTEAFF. CDR3 DNA: TGTGCCAGCAGCTTGGTAGGGGACACTGAAGCTTTCTTT. This chain links TRBV5-6 with TRBJ1-1, with a weak D call TRBD1 (5 bases). CDR1 SGHDT and CDR2 YYEEEE come from the germline V gene. Deletions cut 0 bases from V and 3 bases from J, with 6 bases between. This CDR3 has 13 amino acids.

The chain carries TRBV30 and TRBJ1-1, with TRBD1 as a possible D gene (6 bases). CDR1 is GTSNPN, CDR2 SVGIG, per germline (reference sequence). Trimming removed 1 base from V and 2 bases from J, with 8 bases in between. The CDR3 spans 13 residues. DNA of the CDR3: TGTGCCTGGAGTGAGGACAGTAACACTGAAGCTTTCTTT. The encoded protein is CAWSEDSNTEAFF.

The chain employs TRBV19 and TRBJ2-6, with TRBD1 identical over 8 bases. Germline CDR1 is LNHDA and CDR2 is SQIVND (reference sequence). V dropped 6 bases and J dropped 2; count of bases not matched to a gene: 6. The CDR3 covers 16 residues. The CDR3, as DNA: TGTGCCAGTAGGGACAGGGAAGGAGCTGGGGCCAACGTCCTGACTTTC. This codes for CASRDREGAGANVLTF.

The chain joins TRBV5-1 to TRBJ2-3; a weak D match, TRBD2 (5 bases). Germline V CDR1 and CDR2: SGHRS, YFSETQ. The V and J ends lost 1 base and 6 bases respectively, with 12 bases between them. CDR3 length equals 14 residues. The CDR3 DNA reads TGCGCCAGCAGCTTGTCGGACTTCCTCGATACGCAGTATTTT. Encoded protein: CASSLSDFLDTQYF.

The chain employs TRBV5-6 and TRBJ2-1, with 7 bases identical to TRBD1. J was trimmed by 8 bases and V by 4 bases; bases with no gene match: 3. The CDR3 has 12 residues. The V gene's germline CDR1 is SGHDT and CDR2 YYEEEE. As DNA, the CDR3 is TGTGCCAGCAGCCGAACAGGGGATGAGCAGTTCTTC. It specifies CASSRTGDEQFF.

The V call is TRBV6-6, the J call TRBJ2-5; 10 bases align to TRBD1. Per the germline V gene, CDR1 is MNHNY and CDR2 is SVGAGI (reference sequence). The CDR3 totals 14 residues. The trim removed 6 bases at V and 1 base at J, leaving 2 bases unmatched. Here the CDR3 reads CASSRDRGQETQYF. The CDR3 DNA reads as TGTGCCAGCAGCCGGGACAGGGGCCAAGAGACCCAGTACTTC.

The chain recombines TRBV7-3 with TRBJ2-2; no clear D. CDR1 is SGHTA, CDR2 FQGTGA, per germline. This CDR3 region has 15 residues. V lost 1 base and J 7 bases, leaving 13 bases between the germline ends. In nucleotides, the CDR3 is TGTGCCAGCAGCTTAAGGCTTAACCCTCTCGGGGAGCTGTTTTTT. It encodes CASSLRLNPLGELFF. Looking up the rest from reference TRBV7-3 and TRBJ2-2 gives the full variable domain: GAGVSQTPSNKVTEKGKYVELRCDPISGHTALYWYRQSLGQGPEFLIYFQGTGAADDSGLPNDRFFAVRPEGSVSTLKIQRTERGDSAVYLCASSLRLNPLGELFFGEGSRLTVL.

V usage is TRBV7-9 and J usage is TRBJ1-1; 9 bases are shared with TRBD1. CDR1 and CDR2 from the germline V gene are SEHNR and FQNEAQ (reference sequence). With V trimmed by 5 bases and J by 4 bases, 8 bases remained unmatched. This CDR3 has 15 amino acids. The CDR3 nucleotides are TGTGCCAGCAGCATTGGACAGGGGAATTCCACTGAAGCTTTCTTT. Encoded protein: CASSIGQGNSTEAFF.

The CDR3 here is CASSSGLAGAGELFF. DNA for the CDR3: TGTGCCAGCAGCTCCGGACTAGCGGGGGCCGGGGAGCTGTTTTTT. V and J are TRBV7-2 and TRBJ2-2, with 13 bases that match TRBD2. J was trimmed by 6 bases and V by 4 bases; bases with no gene match: 2. This CDR3 is 15 amino acids long. Germline V gene data show CDR1 as SGHTA and CDR2 as FQGNSA. The variable domain in full, with the rest retrieved from reference TRBV7-2 and TRBJ2-2, is GAGVSQSPSNKVTEKGKDVELRCDPISGHTALYWYRQSLGQGLEFLIYFQGNSAPDKSGLPSDRFSAERTGGSVSTLTIQRTQQEDSAVYLCASSSGLAGAGELFFGEGSRLTVL.

As to this clone: One end of the junction varies from germline; a read error may be responsible. V is TRBV19 and J is TRBJ1-2; possibly TRBD1 for D (6 bases). Germline V gene sequence: CDR1 LNHDA, CDR2 SQIVND (reference sequence). This CDR3 comprises 17 residues. Written as DNA, the CDR3 is TGTGCCAGTACCCCACTCCCGGGGGGCAATCTGATTTATGGCTACGCCTTC. Translation gives CASTPLPGGNLIYGYAF. The whole variable domain, filled in from reference TRBV19 and TRBJ1-2, reads DGGITQSPKYLFRKEGQNVTLSCEQNLNHDAMYWYRQDPGQGLRLIYYSQIVNDFQKGDIAEGYSVSREKKESFPLTVTSAQKNPTAFYLCASTPLPGGNLIYGYAFGSGTRLTVV.

The genes are TRBV4-1 and TRBJ2-5; TRBD2 agrees at 7 bases. Germline V gives CDR1 MGHRA, CDR2 YSYEKL. V was pared by 2 bases and J by 4 bases, with 10 bases of the junction left unmatched. The length of the CDR3 is 16 residues. The CDR3 loop reads CASSQNPGRPAETQYF. CDR3 nucleotide sequence: TGCGCCAGCAGCCAAAACCCCGGGAGGCCGGCAGAGACCCAGTACTTC.

This chain connects TRBV7-9 to TRBJ1-3; TRBD1 is a possible D gene (6 bases). Deletions cut 7 bases from V and 0 bases from J, with 19 bases between. Germline CDR1 is SEHNR and CDR2 is FQNEAQ (reference sequence). The CDR3 has 17 residues. CDR3 sequence reads: CASNLEPGHISGNTIYF. In DNA, the CDR3 is TGTGCCAGCAATTTAGAGCCGGGACACATCTCTGGAAACACCATATATTTT.

The gene calls are TRBV7-2 and TRBJ1-1; D gene ambiguous. Per germline, CDR1 SGHTA and CDR2 FQGNSA. CDR3 size: 14 residues. V was cut by 5 bases and J by 6 bases, with 16 bases left in between. The CDR3 coding sequence is TGTGCCAGCAGCAACCCCAGGCGGGCGGCTGAAGCTTTCTTT. Protein product: CASSNPRRAAEAFF.

This chain joins TRBV28 and TRBJ2-1, with 12 bases identical to TRBD1. The V gene's germline CDR1 is MDHEN and CDR2 SYDVKM. Trimming cost V 1 base and J 9 bases; bases outside gene matches: 4. The CDR3 totals 15 residues. The CDR3 reads CASSLLGTGGVEQFF. Written as DNA, the CDR3 is TGTGCCAGCAGTTTATTGGGGACAGGGGGCGTTGAGCAGTTCTTC.

V is TRBV7-9 and J is TRBJ2-5, with 7 nucleotides matching TRBD2. The CDR3 has 16 amino acids. The V and J ends lost 5 bases and 4 bases, in that order; junction bases with no gene match: 13. The germline gives CDR1 SEHNR, CDR2 FQNEAQ (reference sequence). This chain's CDR3 is CASSANPRGGGETQYF. Written as DNA, the CDR3 is TGTGCCAGCAGCGCGAACCCGCGCGGGGGTGGAGAGACCCAGTACTTC.

The chain couples TRBV5-4 to TRBJ2-3, with D maybe TRBD1 (5 bases). Germline-derived CDR1 and CDR2 are SGHNT and YYREEE (reference sequence). V was pared by 4 bases and J by 1 base, with 13 bases between. This CDR3 contains 15 residues. Here the CDR3 DNA reads TGTGCCAGCAGCAAGACCTTAGGGGGCACAGATACGCAGTATTTT. This gives the protein CASSKTLGGTDTQYF.

V usage is TRBV6-5 and J usage is TRBJ1-2, with TRBD1 matching over 8 bases. The CDR3 runs 13 residues. V lost 6 bases to trimming and J lost 7 bases; unmatched junction nucleotides: 7. Per the germline V gene, CDR1 is MNHEY and CDR2 is SVGAGI. The DNA for the CDR3 is TGTGCCAGCAGGATAGGACAGGGCGGTGGCTACACCTTC. Protein product: CASRIGQGGGYTF.

The J gene is TRBJ2-3, the V gene TRBV4-3, with D perhaps matching TRBD1 (5 bases). The V gene lost 0 bases and the J gene lost 6 bases, with 7 bases spanning the gap. There are 13 residues in the CDR3. Germline CDR1 reads LGHNA; CDR2 reads YSLEER. CDR3 protein: CASSQEGADTQYF. DNA for the CDR3: TGCGCCAGCAGCCAAGAAGGGGCGGATACGCAGTATTTT.